This T cell receptor (beta chain) was documented in a study of blood T cell repertoires in COVID-19. Study overall: Researchers got acute and convalescent COVID-19 samples from the United States, Italy and Spain. PBMCs, B-cell-depleted T cells, or T cells provided the cDNA or gDNA that made up the material.

Individuals drawn from around 24 US areas were about 18 to 89 years old. Either two negative PCRs, clearance, or symptom resolution qualified Cohort 3 donors as recovered. The germline CDR1 and CDR2 sequences are SGHTA and FQGTGA. CDR3 length: 17 residues. With V trimmed by 5 bases and J by 3 bases, 12 bases remained unmatched. Sequenced by immunoSEQ multiplex PCR; TCRdb stores in-frame clones only, minus some. The sample records 200,000 to 250,000 clones, around 80% being singletons. The clonotype originates from a man in his forties who had recovered from COVID-19. The sequenced material came from PBMCs or T cells enriched from blood (not recorded which). The chain uses TRBV7-3 and TRBJ2-2; 7 nucleotides line up with TRBD1. Here the CDR3 reads CASSIGARTGDTGELFF. The CDR3 DNA reads as TGTGCCAGCAGCATTGGCGCGCGAACAGGGGACACCGGGGAGCTGTTTTTT.